This TCR beta chain was identified in a study of graft-versus-host responses after intestinal transplantation. V was trimmed by 2 bases and J by 1 base, leaving 8 bases between them. The CDR3 spans 14 residues. Germline V gene sequence: CDR1 MNHNY, CDR2 SVGAGI (reference sequence). Remarks on this clone: Its target is unknown.

Assay used: immunoSEQ multiplex PCR; TCRdb lists only in-frame clones, some missing. Of fewer than 85,000 clones listed, over 85% were seen once; the top ten hold around 0.54%. The chain has TRBV6-6 and TRBJ1-1, with D possibly matching TRBD1 (5 bases). This clonotype originated in a human donor who received an intestinal transplant. Sequences were derived from unstimulated CD8+ T cells sorted from spleen or lymph node cells, sampled before intestinal transplant. For the CDR3, the DNA is TGTGCCAGCAGTTACGTGGGGGGGAACACTGAAGCTTTCTTT. Amino acid sequence: CASSYVGGNTEAFF.